These 16 T cell receptor beta chains were sequenced from one sample in a study of blood T cell repertoires in COVID-19. Repertoires were generated with immunoSEQ multiplex PCR, while TCRdb's copy carries only in-frame clones and drops some. The sample holds approximately 310,000 clones; around 86% are singletons and the top ten take approximately 5.2%. Sequencing was performed on PBMCs or T cells enriched from blood (not recorded which). These receptors were collected from a man aged 55 to 70 who had recovered from COVID-19.

This sequence joins TRBV5-1 and TRBJ1-2; 8 bases map to TRBD1. This CDR3 region has 17 residues. With 0 bases clipped from V and 10 bases from J, the junction kept 17 bases outside the gene matches. The germline V gene encodes CDR1 SGHRS and CDR2 YFSETQ. For the CDR3, the DNA is TGCGCCAGCAGCTTGGCCGGACAGGGCGTCTCTACAAGCATCTACACCTTC. This gives the protein CASSLAGQGVSTSIYTF.

The chain recombines TRBV24-1 with TRBJ2-5, with TRBD1 matching over 9 bases. The V gene's germline CDR1 is KGHDR and CDR2 SFDVKD. V dropped 2 bases and J dropped 4; count of bases not matched to a gene: 10. The CDR3 has 17 residues. CDR3 region: CATSDSGTGRWVETQYF. Here the CDR3 DNA reads TGTGCCACCAGTGATTCGGGGACAGGGAGATGGGTAGAGACCCAGTACTTC.

The genes are TRBV5-4 and TRBJ2-3, with 9 bases fitting TRBD2. Germline V gene lookup returns CDR1 SGHNT and CDR2 YYREEE (reference sequence). There are 16 residues in the CDR3. V lost 1 base to trimming and J lost 2 bases; unmatched junction nucleotides: 5. As DNA, the CDR3 is TGTGCCAGCAGCTTGAGATTAGCGGGGGCCACAGATACGCAGTATTTT. This sequence encodes CASSLRLAGATDTQYF.

The V gene is TRBV2, the J gene TRBJ2-6, with 8 bases identical to TRBD1. With 4 bases clipped from V and 0 bases from J, the junction kept 5 bases outside the gene matches. Germline V gene lookup returns CDR1 SNHLY and CDR2 FYNNEI. CDR3 size: 17 residues. The CDR3 loop is CASSGRQGTSGANVLTF. For the CDR3, the DNA is TGTGCCAGCAGTGGGAGACAGGGGACCTCTGGGGCCAACGTCCTGACTTTC.

This rearrangement joins TRBV2 to TRBJ2-5; possible D gene TRBD1, 6 bases. Looked up from germline, CDR1 is SNHLY and CDR2 is FYNNEI. The ends were cut back, 4 bases at V and 7 bases at J, with 7 bases in the middle. The CDR3 has 11 amino acids. CDR3 nucleotides: TGTGCCAGCAGTGGAGGGGGGACCCAGTACTTC. Translating gives CASSGGGTQYF.

As to this clone: This CDR3 is also generated by other DNA sequences in the sample. The chain is built from TRBV7-3 and TRBJ1-3; D not resolved. The CDR3 loop spans 16 amino acids. Trimming stripped 0 bases from V and 1 base from J, with 10 bases between. From germline, CDR1 is SGHTA and CDR2 FQGTGA. This chain's CDR3 is CASSLTGGVSGNTIYF. DNA of the CDR3: TGTGCCAGCAGCTTAACGGGCGGGGTATCTGGAAACACCATATATTTT.

Only a few counts were recorded for this clone. The CDR3 region has the DNA TGCGCCAGCAGCCCAGAGGGGGGGGCCAATAATCAGCCCCAGCATTTT. Protein product: CASSPEGGANNQPQHF. The chain links TRBV5-1 to TRBJ1-5; tentatively, D is TRBD1 (6 bases). This CDR3 has 16 residues. Between the trimmed V and J ends, which lost 4 bases and 4 bases, there was a span of 18 bases. In germline, CDR1 is SGHRS, CDR2 YFSETQ.

This clone was picked up a small number of times. J is TRBJ2-7 and V is TRBV5-1; unclear D gene. In germline, CDR1 is SGHRS, CDR2 YFSETQ. The CDR3 consists of 17 residues. V lost 4 bases to trimming and J lost 0 bases, with 20 bases between them. CDR3 nucleotide sequence: TGCGCCAGCAGCCCCATTCAGTCGGCAGCGAGCTCCTACGAGCAGTACTTC. As protein: CASSPIQSAASSYEQYF.

The V and J genes are TRBV5-1 and TRBJ2-7, with TRBD1 identical over 8 bases. The CDR3 sequence is 15 residues long. V gave up 4 bases and J gave up 2 bases; unmatched junction bases: 8. Germline loops: CDR1 SGHRS, CDR2 YFSETQ. CDR3 in DNA: TGCGCCAGCAGCCCCCAGGGGGCTGGGCCCTACGAGCAGTACTTC. Translated, it gives CASSPQGAGPYEQYF.

V usage is TRBV9 and J usage is TRBJ2-1; perhaps TRBD1 as D (6 bases). CDR1 is SGDLS, CDR2 YYNGEE, per germline. This CDR3 has 15 residues. Trimming stripped 0 bases from V and 7 bases from J, with 14 bases between. The CDR3 region has the DNA TGTGCCAGCAGCGTAGCGTCCCAGGGGTATAATGAGCAGTTCTTC. Protein: CASSVASQGYNEQFF.

The chain links TRBV10-3 to TRBJ2-7, with D possibly matching TRBD2 (6 bases). The germline V gene encodes CDR1 ENHRY and CDR2 SYGVKD. V lost 2 bases and J 6 bases, leaving 11 bases between the germline ends. CDR3 length equals 13 residues. The CDR3 loop reads CAISEGGLGEQYF. DNA of the CDR3: TGTGCCATCAGTGAGGGAGGGCTGGGCGAGCAGTACTTC.

This chain links TRBV9 with TRBJ1-5, with 11 bases lining up with TRBD1. CDR1 SGDLS and CDR2 YYNGEE come from the germline V gene. The CDR3 has 14 amino acids. J was trimmed by 8 bases and V by 4 bases; bases with no gene match: 5. CDR3 protein: CASSSGTGGEPQHF. The CDR3 DNA is TGTGCCAGCAGCTCCGGGACAGGGGGAGAGCCCCAGCATTTT. The full variable domain, completed using reference TRBV9 and TRBJ1-5, is DSGVTQTPKHLITATGQRVTLRCSPRSGDLSVYWYQQSLDQGLQFLIQYYNGEERAKGNILERFSAQQFPDLHSELNLSSLELGDSALYFCASSSGTGGEPQHFGDGTRLSIL.

Only a few counts were recorded for this clone. The chain combines TRBV4-3 with TRBJ1-5; 10 positions match TRBD1. The CDR3 has 16 residues. Germline values: CDR1 LGHNA, CDR2 YSLEER. V gave up 0 bases and J gave up 4 bases; unmatched junction bases: 3. CDR3 loop: CASSQDWDRGNQPQHF. CDR3 DNA sequence: TGCGCCAGCAGCCAAGACTGGGACAGGGGTAATCAGCCCCAGCATTTT.

J is TRBJ2-3 and V is TRBV6-2 or TRBV6-3, with D maybe TRBD2 (6 bases). V shed 4 bases and J shed 4 bases, with 15 bases lying between them. Germline V CDR1 and CDR2: MNHEY, SVGEGT. This CDR3 region has 15 residues. DNA of the CDR3: TGTGCCAGCAGTTTGCCAAAAGGAGGGGCAGATACGCAGTATTTT. It encodes CASSLPKGGADTQYF.

The J gene is TRBJ2-1, the V gene TRBV24-1; D is unresolved. V was pared by 1 base and J by 10 bases, with 7 bases between. The CDR3 covers 12 residues. Germline V CDR1 and CDR2: KGHDR, SFDVKD. This CDR3 reads CATSDFGGEQFF. For the CDR3, the DNA is TGTGCCACCAGTGATTTTGGTGGCGAGCAGTTCTTC.

The chain is built from TRBV7-3 and TRBJ2-2, with 9 bases aligning to TRBD1. The J segment lost 5 bases and the V segment lost 1 base, leaving 5 bases of the junction unmatched. Germline V gene data show CDR1 as SGHTA and CDR2 as FQGTGA. There are 16 residues in the CDR3. CDR3 amino acids: CASSLRGTGNTGELFF. The CDR3 DNA is TGTGCCAGCAGCTTAAGGGGGACAGGGAATACCGGGGAGCTGTTTTTT.